The source of this T cell receptor beta chain is a study of shared clonotypes between healthy human individuals. There are 16 residues in the CDR3. Some clones are missing from TCRdb's copy, which holds only in-frame ones; the method was immunoSEQ multiplex PCR. The sample comprises under 1,900,000 clones, approximately 98.5% of which are singletons, and roughly 0.36% rests with the top ten. The receptor was derived from a man in his thirties or forties in good health. Sequencing used naive CD4+ T cells sorted from blood. Subset reported: CD45RA+ positively selected. J is TRBJ1-2 and V is TRBV21-1; the D call TRBD1 from the table was never checked on the DNA. TRBV21-1 is a documented pseudogene. CDR3 residues: CASSTPGTGGSYGYTF. CDR3 DNA sequence: TGTGCCAGCAGCACCCCCGGGACAGGGGGAAGCTATGGCTACACCTTC.